These 27 T cell receptor beta chains were all obtained from the same sample, sequenced in a study of blood T cell repertoires in COVID-19. The protocol was immunoSEQ multiplex PCR, while the TCRdb copy is restricted to in-frame clones and leaves out a portion. Of tens of thousands of clones listed, approximately 89% are singletons. Source material: peripheral blood. These receptor sequences come from a man aged 50 to 60 with acute or convalescent COVID-19.

The genes are TRBV4-2 and TRBJ2-5; 7 bases are shared with TRBD2. In germline, CDR1 is LGHNA, CDR2 YNFKEQ. The junction had 6 bases not matched to a gene; V was cut back by 0 bases and J by 5 bases. This CDR3 region has 15 residues. The CDR3 DNA reads TGTGCCAGCAGCCAAGATGGCGGGAGTGTGGAGACCCAGTACTTC. It yields the protein CASSQDGGSVETQYF.

The chain has TRBV5-1 and TRBJ1-2; TRBD1 agrees at 10 bases. The CDR3 contains 15 residues. J gave up 8 bases and V 4 bases, and 11 bases lay outside the gene matches. The germline CDR1 and CDR2 sequences are SGHRS and YFSETQ. The CDR3 coding sequence is TGCGCCAGCAGCCTAATATTCGGGACAGGGGTCGGCTACACCTTC. Translating it yields CASSLIFGTGVGYTF.

This chain uses TRBV6-2 or TRBV6-3 with TRBJ2-6; D perhaps matches TRBD1 (5 bases). Germline CDR1 MNHEY, CDR2 SVGEGT. Between the trimmed V and J ends, which lost 0 bases and 0 bases, there was a span of 12 bases. This CDR3 is 18 amino acids long. CDR3 in amino acids: CASSYSRAQGSGANVLTF. The DNA of the CDR3 is TGTGCCAGCAGTTACTCTAGGGCGCAGGGCTCTGGGGCCAACGTCCTGACTTTC.

The CDR3 nucleotides are TGTGCCAGCAGCTCGCGGGACAGGGGTGGCTACACCTTC. Its protein product is CASSSRDRGGYTF. V gene TRBV7-2 combines with J gene TRBJ1-2; 10 bases are a match to TRBD1. V shed 4 bases and J 7 bases; nucleotides not matched to a gene: 3. The CDR3 is 13 amino acids. CDR1 is SGHTA and CDR2 is FQGNSA in the germline V gene.

The chain joins TRBV27 to TRBJ2-1, with D possibly matching TRBD2 (6 bases). The CDR3 is 13 amino acids. From germline, CDR1 is MNHEY and CDR2 SMNVEV (reference sequence). Between the trimmed V and J ends, which lost 8 bases and 5 bases, there was a span of 13 bases. CDR3: CASGRDFNNEQFF. CDR3 nucleotides: TGTGCCAGCGGTCGGGACTTCAACAATGAGCAGTTCTTC.

The genes are TRBV5-5 and TRBJ2-7; 12 nucleotides line up with TRBD1. The V and J ends lost 0 bases and 4 bases, in that order; junction bases with no gene match: 5. Per germline, CDR1 SGHKS and CDR2 YYEKEE (reference sequence). CDR3 size: 16 residues. The CDR3, as DNA: TGTGCCAGCAGCTTGGTAGGGACAGGGGGCTTTTACGAGCAGTACGTC. Its translation: CASSLVGTGGFYEQYV.

This clone was seen a few times. The chain is built from TRBV28 and TRBJ1-5; unclear D gene. The CDR3 is 11 residues long. V lost 6 bases to trimming and J lost 5 bases, with 5 bases between them. Germline V CDR1 and CDR2: MDHEN, SYDVKM. For the CDR3, the DNA is TGTGCCAGCAGGGCCCATCAGCCCCAGCATTTT. Translated, it gives CASRAHQPQHF. The whole variable domain, remainder taken from reference TRBV28 and TRBJ1-5, is DVKVTQSSRYLVKRTGEKVFLECVQDMDHENMFWYRQDPGLGLRLIYFSYDVKMKEKGDIPEGYSVSREKKERFSLILESASTNQTSMYLCASRAHQPQHFGDGTRLSIL.

This sequence joins TRBV6-5 and TRBJ2-7, with D maybe TRBD2 (6 bases). Germline CDR1 MNHEY, CDR2 SVGAGI. The V end was cut by 6 bases, the J end by 0 bases, with 12 bases between. This CDR3 is 14 amino acids long. CDR3 in DNA: TGTGCCAGCAGGGGACTGGAAAGCTCCTACGAGCAGTACGTC. This gives the protein CASRGLESSYEQYV.

This chain connects TRBV6-1 to TRBJ2-1, with 8 positions matching TRBD2. CDR3 length: 16 amino acids. The germline V gene encodes CDR1 MNHNS and CDR2 SASEGT. With V trimmed by 4 bases and J by 0 bases, 5 bases remained unmatched. This CDR3 reads CASSGGGSGSYNEQFF. DNA for the CDR3: TGTGCCAGCAGTGGCGGGGGGTCTGGCTCCTACAATGAGCAGTTCTTC.

J is TRBJ2-2 and V is TRBV5-1; possibly TRBD2 for D (5 bases). Trimming took off 2 bases at V and 2 bases at J, with 10 bases between the two ends. Germline V gives CDR1 SGHRS, CDR2 YFSETQ. The CDR3 loop spans 15 amino acids. The CDR3 DNA reads TGCGCCAGCAGCTTATCGACGGGAAACACCGGGGAGCTGTTTTTT. This codes for CASSLSTGNTGELFF.

V is TRBV6-5 and J is TRBJ2-5; 7 bases match TRBD1. Per germline, CDR1 MNHEY and CDR2 SVGAGI. Trimming removed 6 bases from V and 3 bases from J; junction bases left unmatched: 4. The CDR3 is 13 residues long. CDR3 amino acids: CASRRDSEETQYF. CDR3 sequence (DNA): TGTGCCAGCAGACGGGACAGCGAAGAGACCCAGTACTTC.

The chain couples TRBV15 to TRBJ2-3, with D possibly matching TRBD1 (5 bases). The CDR3 runs to 15 residues. CDR1 is LNHNV, CDR2 YYDKDF, per germline (reference sequence). Trimming took off 0 bases at V and 8 bases at J, with 15 bases between the two ends. The CDR3 sequence: CATSRDGLGAGTQYF. The CDR3 nucleotides read TGTGCCACCAGCAGAGATGGTCTAGGGGCCGGTACGCAGTATTTT.

The chain couples TRBV5-1 to TRBJ2-3; the D gene is possibly TRBD2 (7 bases). V lost 3 bases and J 6 bases, leaving 14 bases between the germline ends. Germline V lookup: CDR1 SGHRS, CDR2 YFSETQ. The CDR3 runs to 14 residues. Here the CDR3 reads CASSSSGGSDTQYF. CDR3 in DNA: TGCGCCAGCAGCTCCTCGGGGGGCTCGGATACGCAGTATTTT.

CDR3 protein: CASSPGTYEQYF. As DNA, the CDR3 is TGTGCCAGCAGCCCCGGGACTTACGAGCAGTACTTC. This chain connects TRBV3-1 (or the pseudogene TRBV3-2) to TRBJ2-7; maybe TRBD2 (6 bases). Trimming took off 4 bases at V and 4 bases at J, with 8 bases between the two ends. The CDR3 consists of 12 residues. CDR1 and CDR2 from the germline V gene are LGHDT and YNNKEL (reference sequence).

As concerns this clone: The sample contains more than one DNA sequence encoding this CDR3. The rearrangement joins TRBV2 to TRBJ2-3, with 13 bases identical to TRBD2. This CDR3 is 17 amino acids long. The germline V gene has CDR1 SNHLY and CDR2 FYNNEI. The trim removed 8 bases at V and 3 bases at J, leaving 11 bases unmatched. CDR3 amino acids: CASVRWTSGSGTDTQYF. The CDR3 nucleotides are TGTGCCAGCGTACGGTGGACTAGCGGGAGTGGGACAGATACGCAGTATTTT.

The rearrangement uses TRBV9 and TRBJ1-5, with a possible D match to TRBD1 (5 bases). The CDR3 contains 15 residues. CDR1 is SGDLS, CDR2 YYNGEE, per germline. Deletions cut 2 bases from V and 5 bases from J, with 14 bases between. CDR3 sequence: CASSVSGERDQPQHF. The CDR3 region has the DNA TGTGCCAGCAGCGTGTCGGGGGAAAGGGATCAGCCCCAGCATTTT.

This rearrangement joins TRBV7-9 to TRBJ2-1, with 8 bases identical to TRBD2. This CDR3 has 15 amino acids. Germline values: CDR1 SEHNR, CDR2 FQNEAQ (reference sequence). V was pared by 5 bases and J by 0 bases, with 3 bases of the junction left unmatched. CDR3 sequence (DNA): TGTGCCAGCAGCCTACGGGGGGGCTCCTACAATGAGCAGTTCTTC. Translation: CASSLRGGSYNEQFF.

This clone was recorded once. The J gene is TRBJ2-2, the V gene TRBV6-6; 12 nucleotides align to TRBD2. Germline trimming cut 6 bases from V and 0 bases from J; bases unmatched to any gene: 5. Germline V gene sequence: CDR1 MNHNY, CDR2 SVGAGI (reference sequence). The CDR3 runs 17 residues. The CDR3 coding sequence is TGTGCCAGCAGCCGACTAGCGGGGGCCTCGAACACCGGGGAGCTGTTTTTT. It is translated as CASSRLAGASNTGELFF.

CDR3 sequence reads: CASSLEGGTLHRNTQYF. CDR3 coding DNA: TGTGCCAGCAGCTTGGAGGGAGGAACCTTGCACAGGAATACGCAGTATTTT. This sequence joins TRBV7-3 and TRBJ2-3; a possible D gene is TRBD2 (6 bases). V lost 3 bases, J lost 7 bases, and 23 bases lay in between. The germline CDR1 and CDR2 sequences are SGHTA and FQGTGA. The CDR3 extends over 17 amino acids.

The CDR3 DNA sequence: TGCAGCGTTGTACCCAGAGCGTCGGGGGTCGGGGAGCTGTTTTTT. Translated, it gives CSVVPRASGVGELFF. This chain joins TRBV29-1 and TRBJ2-2; D may be TRBD2 (6 bases). V was pared by 4 bases and J by 7 bases, with 19 bases between. The length of the CDR3 is 15 residues. Germline loops: CDR1 SQVTM, CDR2 ANQGSEA.

The chain is built from TRBV25-1 and TRBJ1-5; 8 nucleotides align to TRBD1. Germline V gives CDR1 MGHDK, CDR2 SYGVNS. The CDR3 runs to 14 residues. V shed 4 bases and J 6 bases; nucleotides not matched to a gene: 5. CDR3 sequence: CASSAGQGVQPQHF. CDR3 nucleotide sequence: TGTGCCAGCAGTGCCGGACAGGGCGTTCAGCCCCAGCATTTT.

V is TRBV5-1 and J is TRBJ2-7; D perhaps matches TRBD1 (6 bases). The CDR3 covers 15 residues. Germline-derived CDR1 and CDR2 are SGHRS and YFSETQ. The germline V and J ends were trimmed by 4 bases and 2 bases, with 16 bases remaining between them. This chain's CDR3 is CASSPLRGITYEQYF. The CDR3 DNA reads TGCGCCAGCAGCCCCCTCAGGGGCATTACCTACGAGCAGTACTTC.

CDR3 DNA: TGTGCCAGCAGCTTAGGGCAGGGGGGAAGGGCAGATACGCAGTATTTT. Translating it yields CASSLGQGGRADTQYF. V and J are TRBV7-2 and TRBJ2-3; D is possibly TRBD1 (7 bases). The V end was cut by 1 base, the J end by 4 bases, with 15 bases between. The CDR3 covers 16 residues. Germline V gene lookup returns CDR1 SGHTA and CDR2 FQGNSA.

The chain uses TRBV6-6 and TRBJ1-1, with no clear D. V was trimmed by 6 bases and J by 6 bases, leaving 23 bases between them. CDR3 length equals 16 residues. Germline loops: CDR1 MNHNY, CDR2 SVGAGI (reference sequence). CDR3 nucleotide sequence: TGTGCCAGCAGCCTCCAACTCGAAGTCCCATCCCCTGAAGCTTTCTTT. Translation gives CASSLQLEVPSPEAFF.

This chain connects TRBV15 to TRBJ1-5; D is perhaps TRBD1 (5 bases). The CDR3 runs 20 residues. Trimming pared 0 bases from V and 3 bases from J, leaving 24 bases between. Germline V lookup: CDR1 LNHNV, CDR2 YYDKDF (reference sequence). CDR3 sequence: CATSRDRGRWVRGYNQPQHF. CDR3 DNA sequence: TGTGCCACCAGCAGAGATCGCGGAAGGTGGGTAAGGGGCTACAATCAGCCCCAGCATTTT.

In this sample, this clone turned up once. The CDR3 spells CASSATPATNEKLFF. CDR3 sequence (DNA): TGCGCCAGCAGTGCCACTCCTGCAACTAATGAAAAACTGTTTTTT. The chain combines TRBV10-2 with TRBJ1-4; D gene uncertain. The V and J ends lost 4 bases and 0 bases respectively, with 9 bases between them. The CDR3 runs 15 residues. CDR1 is WSHSY, CDR2 SAAADI, per germline.

The chain links TRBV6-1 to TRBJ2-1; perhaps TRBD1 as D (6 bases). With 3 bases removed from V and 10 bases from J, the gap between germline ends came to 13 bases. This CDR3 has 13 amino acids. Germline V gene data show CDR1 as MNHNS and CDR2 as SASEGT. The CDR3 loop reads CASSDTGLGEQFF. CDR3 bases: TGTGCCAGCAGTGACACAGGGCTAGGGGAGCAGTTCTTC.